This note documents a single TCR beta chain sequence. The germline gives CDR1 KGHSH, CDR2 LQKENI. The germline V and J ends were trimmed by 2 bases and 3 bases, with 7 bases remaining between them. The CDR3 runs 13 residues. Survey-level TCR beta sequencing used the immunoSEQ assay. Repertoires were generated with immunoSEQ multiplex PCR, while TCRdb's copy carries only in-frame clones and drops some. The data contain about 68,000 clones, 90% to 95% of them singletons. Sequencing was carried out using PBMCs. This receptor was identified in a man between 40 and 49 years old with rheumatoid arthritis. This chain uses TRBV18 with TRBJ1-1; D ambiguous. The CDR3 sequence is CASSPGIDTEAFF. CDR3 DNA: TGTGCCAGCTCACCAGGGATCGACACTGAAGCTTTCTTT. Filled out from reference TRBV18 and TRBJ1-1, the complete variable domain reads NAGVMQNPRHLVRRRGQEARLRCSPMKGHSHVYWYRQLPEEGLKFMVYLQKENIIDESGMPKERFSAEFPKEGPSILRIQQVVRGDSAAYFCASSPGIDTEAFFGQGTRLTVV.